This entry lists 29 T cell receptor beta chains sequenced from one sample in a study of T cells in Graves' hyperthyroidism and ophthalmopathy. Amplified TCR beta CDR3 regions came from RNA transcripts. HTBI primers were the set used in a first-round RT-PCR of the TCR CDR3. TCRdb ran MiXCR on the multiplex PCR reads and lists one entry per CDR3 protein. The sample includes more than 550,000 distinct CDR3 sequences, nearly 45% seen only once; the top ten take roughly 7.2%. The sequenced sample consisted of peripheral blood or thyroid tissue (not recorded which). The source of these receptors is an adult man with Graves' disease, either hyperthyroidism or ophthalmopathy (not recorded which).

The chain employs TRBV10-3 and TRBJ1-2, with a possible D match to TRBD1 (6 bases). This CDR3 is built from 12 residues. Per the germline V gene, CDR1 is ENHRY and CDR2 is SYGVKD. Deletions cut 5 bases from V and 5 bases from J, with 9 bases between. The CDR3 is CAISLGGYGYTF. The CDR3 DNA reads TGTGCCATCAGTTTAGGGGGTTATGGCTACACCTTC.

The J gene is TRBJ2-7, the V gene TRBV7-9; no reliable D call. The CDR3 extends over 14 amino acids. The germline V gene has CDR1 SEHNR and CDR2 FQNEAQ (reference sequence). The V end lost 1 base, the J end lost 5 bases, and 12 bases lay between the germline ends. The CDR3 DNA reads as TGTGCCAGCAGCTTAGTTAGGACGCCGGACGAGCAGTACTTC. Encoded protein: CASSLVRTPDEQYF. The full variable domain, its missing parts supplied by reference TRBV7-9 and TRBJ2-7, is DTGVSQNPRHKITKRGQNVTFRCDPISEHNRLYWYRQTLGQGPEFLTYFQNEAQLEKSRLLSDRFSAERPKGSFSTLEIQRTEQGDSAMYLCASSLVRTPDEQYFGPGTRLTVT.

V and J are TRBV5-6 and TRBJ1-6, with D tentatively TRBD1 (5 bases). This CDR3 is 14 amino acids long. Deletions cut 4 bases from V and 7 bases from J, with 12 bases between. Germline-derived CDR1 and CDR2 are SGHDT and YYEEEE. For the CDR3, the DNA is TGTGCCAGCAGCGACGGGGCAATGAATTCACCCCTCCACTTT. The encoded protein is CASSDGAMNSPLHF.

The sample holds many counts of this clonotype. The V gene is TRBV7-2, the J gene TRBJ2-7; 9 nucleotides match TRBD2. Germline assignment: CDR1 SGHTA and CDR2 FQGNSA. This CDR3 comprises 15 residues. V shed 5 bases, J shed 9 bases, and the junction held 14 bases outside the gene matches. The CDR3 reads CASSPAGGRAARQYF. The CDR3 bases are TGTGCCAGCAGCCCAGCGGGAGGACGGGCCGCCCGGCAGTACTTC.

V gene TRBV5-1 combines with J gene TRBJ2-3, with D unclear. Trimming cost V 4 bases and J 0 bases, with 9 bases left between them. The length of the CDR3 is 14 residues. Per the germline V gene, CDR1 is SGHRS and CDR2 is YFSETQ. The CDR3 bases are TGCGCCAGCAGCAGGTCGGCTAGCACAGATACGCAGTATTTT. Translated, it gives CASSRSASTDTQYF.

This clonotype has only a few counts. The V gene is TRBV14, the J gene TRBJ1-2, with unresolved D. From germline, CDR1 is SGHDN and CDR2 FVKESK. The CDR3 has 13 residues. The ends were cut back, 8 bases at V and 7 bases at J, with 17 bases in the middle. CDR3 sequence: CASSPPSYTGYTF. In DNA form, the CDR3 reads TGTGCCAGCTCACCACCGAGTTATACTGGCTACACCTTC.

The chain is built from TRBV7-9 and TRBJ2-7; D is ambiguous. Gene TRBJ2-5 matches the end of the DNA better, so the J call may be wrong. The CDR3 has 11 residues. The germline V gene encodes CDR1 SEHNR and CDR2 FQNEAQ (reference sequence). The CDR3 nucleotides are TGTGCCAGCAGCTATGGTCTGACCCAGTACTTC. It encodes CASSYGLTQYF.

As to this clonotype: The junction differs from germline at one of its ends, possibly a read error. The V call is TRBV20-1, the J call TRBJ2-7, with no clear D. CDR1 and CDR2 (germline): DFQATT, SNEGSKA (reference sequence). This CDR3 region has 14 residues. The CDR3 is CSATASQPSYGQYF. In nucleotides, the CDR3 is TGCAGTGCAACCGCTAGTCAACCATCCTACGGGCAGTACTTC.

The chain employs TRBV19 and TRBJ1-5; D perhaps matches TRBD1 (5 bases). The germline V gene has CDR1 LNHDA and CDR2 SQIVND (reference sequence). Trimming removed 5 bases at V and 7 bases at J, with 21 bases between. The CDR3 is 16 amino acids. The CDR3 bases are TGTGCCAGTAGTTCCCCATACGGACACGTAGACCAGCCCCAGCATTTT. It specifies CASSSPYGHVDQPQHF.

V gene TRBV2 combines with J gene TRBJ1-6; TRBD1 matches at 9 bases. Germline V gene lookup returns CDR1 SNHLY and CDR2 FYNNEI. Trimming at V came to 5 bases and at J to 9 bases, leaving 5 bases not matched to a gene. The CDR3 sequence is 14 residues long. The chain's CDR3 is CASSYGTGTSPLHF. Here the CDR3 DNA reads TGTGCCAGCAGTTACGGGACAGGGACTTCACCCCTCCACTTT.

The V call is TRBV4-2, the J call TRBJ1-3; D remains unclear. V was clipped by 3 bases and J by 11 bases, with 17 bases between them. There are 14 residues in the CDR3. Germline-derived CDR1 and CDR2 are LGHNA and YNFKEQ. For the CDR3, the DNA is TGTGCCAGCAGCCAGAACGGGGTCTACGACGCCATATATTTT. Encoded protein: CASSQNGVYDAIYF.

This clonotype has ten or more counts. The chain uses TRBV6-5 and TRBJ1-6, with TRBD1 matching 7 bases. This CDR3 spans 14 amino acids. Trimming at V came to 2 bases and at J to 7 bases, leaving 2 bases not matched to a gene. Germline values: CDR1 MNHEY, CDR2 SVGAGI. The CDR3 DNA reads TGTGCCAGCAGTTACGGGACAGCCAATTCACCCCTCCACTTT. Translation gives CASSYGTANSPLHF.

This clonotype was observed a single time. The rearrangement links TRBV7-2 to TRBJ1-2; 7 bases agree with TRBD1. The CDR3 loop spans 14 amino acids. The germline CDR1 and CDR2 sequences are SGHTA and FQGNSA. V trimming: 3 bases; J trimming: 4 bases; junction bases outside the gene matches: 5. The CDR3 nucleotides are TGTGCCAGCAGCTTGGGACAGAAGAGCTATGGCTACACCTTC. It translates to CASSLGQKSYGYTF.

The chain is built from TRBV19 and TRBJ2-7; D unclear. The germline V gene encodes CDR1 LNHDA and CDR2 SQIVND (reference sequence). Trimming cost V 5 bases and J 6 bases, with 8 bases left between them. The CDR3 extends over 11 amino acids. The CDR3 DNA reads TGTGCCAGTAGTCCAAGACGCGAGCAGTACTTC. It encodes CASSPRREQYF.

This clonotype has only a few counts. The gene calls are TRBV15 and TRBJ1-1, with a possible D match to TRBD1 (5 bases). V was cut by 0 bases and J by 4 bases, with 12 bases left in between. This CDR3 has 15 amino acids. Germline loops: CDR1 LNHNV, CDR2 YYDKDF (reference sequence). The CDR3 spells CATSRDLRGGTEAFF. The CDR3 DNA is TGTGCCACCAGCAGAGATTTGAGGGGCGGCACTGAAGCTTTCTTT.

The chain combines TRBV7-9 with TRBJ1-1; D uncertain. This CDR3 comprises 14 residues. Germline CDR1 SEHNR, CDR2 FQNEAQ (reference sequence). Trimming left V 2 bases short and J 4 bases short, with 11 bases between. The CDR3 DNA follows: TGTGCCAGCAGCTTAAGAGGGTGGGGCACTGAAGCTTTCTTT. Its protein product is CASSLRGWGTEAFF.

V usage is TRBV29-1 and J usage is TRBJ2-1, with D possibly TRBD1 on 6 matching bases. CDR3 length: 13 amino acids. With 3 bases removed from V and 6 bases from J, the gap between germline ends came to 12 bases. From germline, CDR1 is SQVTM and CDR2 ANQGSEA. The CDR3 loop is CSVDRGVSNEQFF. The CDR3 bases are TGCAGCGTTGACAGGGGCGTCTCCAATGAGCAGTTCTTC.

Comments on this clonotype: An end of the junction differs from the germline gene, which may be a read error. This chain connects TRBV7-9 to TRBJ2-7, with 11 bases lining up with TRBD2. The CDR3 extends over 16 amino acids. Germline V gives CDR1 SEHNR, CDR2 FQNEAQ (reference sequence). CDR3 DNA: TGTGCCAGTAGCTACTCCGGGACTAGCGGTCCCTACGAGCAGTACTTC. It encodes CASSYSGTSGPYEQYF. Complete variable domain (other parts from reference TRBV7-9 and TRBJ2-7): DTGVSQNPRHKITKRGQNVTFRCDPISEHNRLYWYRQTLGQGPEFLTYFQNEAQLEKSRLLSDRFSAERPKGSFSTLEIQRTEQGDSAMYLCASSYSGTSGPYEQYFGPGTRLTVT.

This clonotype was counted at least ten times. The CDR3, as DNA: TGTGCCAGCAGCTTAGGATTAGGGGGCGGCTACACCTTC. Its protein is CASSLGLGGGYTF. The rearrangement uses TRBV7-2 and TRBJ1-2; 7 positions agree with TRBD1. V was clipped by 1 base and J by 8 bases; unmatched bases: 4. The CDR3 is 13 residues long. Germline assignment: CDR1 SGHTA and CDR2 FQGNSA.

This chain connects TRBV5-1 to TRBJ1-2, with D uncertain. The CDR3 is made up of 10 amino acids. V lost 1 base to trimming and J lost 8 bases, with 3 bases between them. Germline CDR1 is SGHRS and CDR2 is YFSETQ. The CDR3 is CASSLLGYTF. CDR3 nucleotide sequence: TGCGCCAGCAGCTTGCTGGGCTACACCTTC.

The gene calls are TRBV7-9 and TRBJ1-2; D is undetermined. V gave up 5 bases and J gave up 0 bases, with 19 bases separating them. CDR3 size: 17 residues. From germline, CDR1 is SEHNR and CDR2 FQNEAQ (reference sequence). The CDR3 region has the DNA TGTGCCAGCAGCCAAGACCTAGCGGATACTTCTAACTATGGCTACACCTTC. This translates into CASSQDLADTSNYGYTF.

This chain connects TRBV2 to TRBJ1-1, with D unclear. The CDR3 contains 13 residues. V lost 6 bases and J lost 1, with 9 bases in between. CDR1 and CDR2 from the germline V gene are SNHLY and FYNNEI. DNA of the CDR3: TGTGCCAGCAGCCAGCCCCCGAACACTGAAGCTTTCTTT. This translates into CASSQPPNTEAFF. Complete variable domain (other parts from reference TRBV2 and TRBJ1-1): EPEVTQTPSHQVTQMGQEVILRCVPISNHLYFYWYRQILGQKVEFLVSFYNNEISEKSEIFDDQFSVERPDGSNFTLKIRSTKLEDSAMYFCASSQPPNTEAFFGQGTRLTVV.

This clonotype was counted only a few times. The DNA for the CDR3 is TGTGCCAGCAGGGCCCAAGCGTGGAGGACAGATACGCAGTATTTT. Translated: CASRAQAWRTDTQYF. The chain has TRBV7-2 and TRBJ2-3, with a tentative D call TRBD2 (5 bases). V gave up 6 bases and J gave up 3 bases, with 16 bases separating them. The CDR3 is made up of 15 amino acids. CDR1 is SGHTA, CDR2 FQGNSA, per germline.

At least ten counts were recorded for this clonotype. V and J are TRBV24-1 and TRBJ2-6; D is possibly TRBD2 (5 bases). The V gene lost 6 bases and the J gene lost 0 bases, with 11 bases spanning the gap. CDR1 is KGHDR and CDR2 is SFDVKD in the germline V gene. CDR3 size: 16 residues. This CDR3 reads CATSPGGLSGANVLTF. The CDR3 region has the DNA TGTGCCACCAGTCCTGGCGGGCTCTCTGGGGCCAACGTCCTGACTTTC.

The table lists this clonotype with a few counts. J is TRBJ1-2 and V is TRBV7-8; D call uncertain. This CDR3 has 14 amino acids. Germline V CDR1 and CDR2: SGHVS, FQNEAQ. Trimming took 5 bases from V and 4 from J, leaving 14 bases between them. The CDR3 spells CASSPEPGAYGYTF. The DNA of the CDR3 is TGTGCCAGCAGCCCTGAACCAGGAGCCTATGGCTACACCTTC.

CDR3 protein: CASSQARDGGYTF. For the CDR3, the DNA is TGCGCCAGCAGCCAGGCAAGGGACGGCGGGTACACCTTC. V is TRBV5-1 and J is TRBJ1-2, with D tentatively TRBD1 (5 bases). The CDR3 is 13 residues long. V was clipped by 4 bases and J by 11 bases, with 18 bases between them. Germline V gene lookup returns CDR1 SGHRS and CDR2 YFSETQ.

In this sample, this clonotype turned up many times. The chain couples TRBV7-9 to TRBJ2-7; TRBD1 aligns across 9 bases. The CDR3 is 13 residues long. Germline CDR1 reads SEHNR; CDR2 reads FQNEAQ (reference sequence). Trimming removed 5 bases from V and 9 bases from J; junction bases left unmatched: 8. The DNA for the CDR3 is TGTGCCAGCAGCCGCACCACAGGGGGCGGGCAGTACTTC. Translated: CASSRTTGGGQYF.

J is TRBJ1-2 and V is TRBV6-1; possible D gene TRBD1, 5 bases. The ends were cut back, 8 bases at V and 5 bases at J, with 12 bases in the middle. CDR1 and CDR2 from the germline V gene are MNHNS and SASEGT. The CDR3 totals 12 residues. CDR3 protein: CASSTVIYGYTF. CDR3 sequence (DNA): TGTGCCAGCTCGACAGTCATTTATGGCTACACCTTC.

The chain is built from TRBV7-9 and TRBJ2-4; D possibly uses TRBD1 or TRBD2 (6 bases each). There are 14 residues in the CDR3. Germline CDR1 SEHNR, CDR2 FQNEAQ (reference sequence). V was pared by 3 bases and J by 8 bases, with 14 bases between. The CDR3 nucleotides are TGTGCCAGCAGCTTTAGGGCAGGGGAGGACATTCAGTACTTC. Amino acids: CASSFRAGEDIQYF.